Below, 21 T cell receptor beta chains from the same sample are listed, as sequenced in a study of naive and memory T cell subsets. Described treatment: skin biopsy from PPD injection site in Mantoux-positive individual. An oligonucleotide containing a UMI was ligated to the 3' end of TCR cDNA. Four PCR rounds used nested alpha and beta constant region primers plus the SP2 primer. TCRdb itself ran the UMI-ligation and nested PCR reads through MiXCR, one entry per CDR3 protein. The sample includes roughly 36,000 distinct CDR3 sequences, around 10% of them seen just once. Sequences were derived from skin, sampled from a tuberculin skin test site. The receptors come from an adult in good health.

This clonotype is medium-sized by share. The rearrangement joins TRBV27 to TRBJ2-1, with 9 bases matching TRBD2. This CDR3 spans 15 amino acids. CDR1 is MNHEY and CDR2 is SMNVEV in the germline V gene (reference sequence). J lost 3 bases, V lost 0 bases, and 0 bases had no gene match. The CDR3: CASSLSAGGYNEQFF. The CDR3 DNA reads TGTGCCAGCAGTTTATCAGCGGGGGGCTACAATGAGCAGTTCTTC.

This clonotype was detected only a few times. The chain employs TRBV7-2 and TRBJ1-2, with D unresolved. This CDR3 is 15 amino acids long. CDR1 and CDR2 (germline): SGHTA, FQGNSA. The V and J ends lost 1 base and 1 base respectively, with 10 bases between them. This chain's CDR3 is CASSLESGVNYGYTF. In nucleotides, the CDR3 is TGTGCCAGCAGCTTAGAAAGTGGAGTTAACTATGGCTACACCTTC.

This clonotype was recorded at least ten times. The rearrangement links TRBV6-1 to TRBJ2-7, with D tentatively TRBD2 (5 bases). This CDR3 contains 14 residues. In germline, CDR1 is MNHNS, CDR2 SASEGT. Trimming took 5 bases from V and 0 from J, leaving 11 bases between them. This chain's CDR3 is CASSRTSRSYEQYF. For the CDR3, the DNA is TGTGCCAGCAGTCGAACTAGTCGCTCCTACGAGCAGTACTTC.

This clonotype occurred many times. This sequence joins TRBV29-1 and TRBJ1-2, with no clear D. This CDR3 region has 12 residues. The germline CDR1 and CDR2 sequences are SQVTM and ANQGSEA. Trimming left V 1 base short and J 4 bases short, with 7 bases between. CDR3 sequence reads: CSVEGQSYGYTF. CDR3 DNA: TGCAGCGTTGAAGGTCAGAGCTATGGCTACACCTTC.

This clonotype was seen more than once but under ten times. The chain employs TRBV20-1 and TRBJ1-4, with 12 bases matching TRBD1. The CDR3 totals 17 residues. The germline V gene has CDR1 DFQATT and CDR2 SNEGSKA (reference sequence). V dropped 4 bases and J dropped 0; count of bases not matched to a gene: 6. Here the CDR3 DNA reads TGCAGTGCTAACAAAGGGACAGGGGGCTCAACTAATGAAAAACTGTTTTTT. Protein product: CSANKGTGGSTNEKLFF.

Ten or more counts support this clonotype. The chain has TRBV5-6 and TRBJ1-1; D gene uncertain. The CDR3 runs 14 residues. Trimming took 1 base from V and 3 from J, leaving 10 bases between them. Germline CDR1 reads SGHDT; CDR2 reads YYEEEE. CDR3 residues: CASSLRGLDTEAFF. The CDR3, as DNA: TGTGCCAGCAGCTTGCGGGGATTGGACACTGAAGCTTTCTTT. Together with reference TRBV5-6 and TRBJ1-1, the CDR3 gives the full variable domain: DAGVTQSPTHLIKTRGQQVTLRCSPKSGHDTVSWYQQALGQGPQFIFQYYEEEERQRGNFPDRFSGHQFPNYSSELNVNALLLGDSALYLCASSLRGLDTEAFFGQGTRLTVV.

V gene TRBV4-2 combines with J gene TRBJ1-4; D is perhaps TRBD1 (5 bases). CDR3 length equals 15 residues. V was cut by 2 bases and J by 8 bases, with 15 bases left in between. The germline CDR1 and CDR2 sequences are LGHNA and YNFKEQ. The CDR3 DNA sequence: TGTGCCAGCAGCCAACGGGGGGTAGGACTGGAAAAACTGTTTTTT. Translated: CASSQRGVGLEKLFF.

This clonotype was counted at least ten times. The J gene is TRBJ1-4, the V gene TRBV5-5; D ambiguous. Germline assignment: CDR1 SGHKS and CDR2 YYEKEE (reference sequence). The CDR3 loop spans 13 amino acids. V shed 1 base and J shed 1 base, with 2 bases lying between them. The CDR3 DNA is TGTGCCAGCAGCTTGATAACTAATGAAAAACTGTTTTTT. Protein sequence: CASSLITNEKLFF.

This clonotype showed up many times. CDR3 sequence (DNA): TGTGCCAGCAGCCAAGGGTCCTCCTACGAGCAGTACTTC. This codes for CASSQGSSYEQYF. The chain combines TRBV4-2 with TRBJ2-7; D is undetermined. CDR1 and CDR2 from the germline V gene are LGHNA and YNFKEQ. V gave up 1 base and J gave up 0 bases, with 4 bases separating them. The length of the CDR3 is 13 residues.

V gene TRBV2 combines with J gene TRBJ2-4; 8 nucleotides align to TRBD1. Trimming at V came to 5 bases and at J to 10 bases, leaving 10 bases not matched to a gene. CDR1 is SNHLY and CDR2 is FYNNEI in the germline V gene. The CDR3 has 14 residues. The CDR3 reads CASSFPGQGRIQYF. The CDR3 region has the DNA TGTGCCAGCAGTTTCCCAGGACAGGGTAGAATTCAGTACTTC.

Worth noting for this clonotype: Its ends do not fully match the called genes, so a read error is possible. The chain recombines TRBV12-3 or TRBV12-4 with TRBJ2-5; no reliable D call. CDR3 length: 12 amino acids. CDR3 DNA sequence: TGTGCCAGCAGCGTCTACCCCGGGCCCCTGGACTTC. Translation: CASSVYPGPLDF.

This clonotype occurred once. At one end the junction does not follow the germline gene, possibly because of a read error. The gene calls are TRBV29-1 and TRBJ1-5; D might be TRBD1 (5 bases). The CDR3 totals 14 residues. Germline assignment: CDR1 SQVTM and CDR2 ANQGSEA. The DNA for the CDR3 is TGCAGCGTGGCACTGGGGGGGAGCAATCAGCCCCGGCATTTT. Its translation is CSVALGGSNQPRHF.

This clonotype appeared a few times. This chain connects TRBV2 to TRBJ2-2; 7 bases fit TRBD2. The CDR3 is 15 residues long. Germline trimming cut 3 bases from V and 4 bases from J; bases unmatched to any gene: 5. CDR1 is SNHLY, CDR2 FYNNEI, per germline. The CDR3 DNA reads TGTGCCAGCAGTGAGGCTCGGGAGGTCACCGGGGAGCTGTTTTTT. Protein: CASSEAREVTGELFF.

This clonotype occurred many times. The chain carries TRBV5-1 and TRBJ2-3, with 9 bases fitting TRBD2. The germline CDR1 and CDR2 sequences are SGHRS and YFSETQ. The V gene end was trimmed by 0 bases and the J gene end by 0 bases; junction bases not matched to a gene: 5. The CDR3 extends over 17 amino acids. DNA for the CDR3: TGCGCCAGCAGCTTGGCGCTAGCGGGGACCAGCACAGATACGCAGTATTTT. Translated, it gives CASSLALAGTSTDTQYF. The whole variable domain, filled in from reference TRBV5-1 and TRBJ2-3, reads KAGVTQTPRYLIKTRGQQVTLSCSPISGHRSVSWYQQTPGQGLQFLFEYFSETQRNKGNFPGRFSGRQFSNSRSEMNVSTLELGDSALYLCASSLALAGTSTDTQYFGPGTRLTVL.

This clonotype was recorded many times. The genes are TRBV28 and TRBJ2-7, with 9 bases matching TRBD1. The V segment lost 6 bases and the J segment 2 bases; nucleotides outside the gene matches: 14. Germline assignment: CDR1 MDHEN and CDR2 SYDVKM. The CDR3 spans 17 residues. CDR3 residues: CASSLIPGTGMPYEQYF. Written as DNA, the CDR3 is TGTGCCAGCAGCCTCATCCCGGGGACAGGGATGCCCTACGAGCAGTACTTC. Full variable domain (outside the CDR3, taken from reference TRBV28 and TRBJ2-7): DVKVTQSSRYLVKRTGEKVFLECVQDMDHENMFWYRQDPGLGLRLIYFSYDVKMKEKGDIPEGYSVSREKKERFSLILESASTNQTSMYLCASSLIPGTGMPYEQYFGPGTRLTVT.

This clonotype was seen only a few times. The V gene is TRBV19, the J gene TRBJ2-3; D is unresolved. The CDR3 contains 12 residues. V gave up 3 bases and J gave up 4 bases, with 5 bases separating them. CDR1 LNHDA and CDR2 SQIVND come from the germline V gene (reference sequence). The CDR3 region has the DNA TGTGCCAGTAGTATGCCCTCAGATACGCAGTATTTT. Protein product: CASSMPSDTQYF.

This clonotype showed up many times. The CDR3 sequence is CASSVRAGGTDTQYF. CDR3 nucleotide sequence: TGTGCCAGCAGCGTACGAGCGGGAGGCACAGATACGCAGTATTTT. The chain recombines TRBV9 with TRBJ2-3; TRBD2 matches at 8 bases. The germline CDR1 and CDR2 sequences are SGDLS and YYNGEE. V trimming: 1 base; J trimming: 1 base; junction bases outside the gene matches: 2. CDR3 size: 15 residues.

The chain uses TRBV12-3 or TRBV12-4 and TRBJ2-7; D could derive from TRBD1 or TRBD2 (7 bases each). With 11 bases removed from V and 2 bases from J, the gap between germline ends came to 13 bases. CDR3 length: 12 amino acids. This chain's CDR3 is CAGEGAPYEQYF. The CDR3 coding sequence is TGTGCCGGGGAGGGGGCTCCCTACGAGCAGTACTTC.

The chain links TRBV6-5 to TRBJ1-4; possibly TRBD1 for D (5 bases). Germline CDR1 MNHEY, CDR2 SVGAGI. V lost 0 bases to trimming and J lost 0 bases, with 5 bases between them. CDR3 length: 15 residues. CDR3 sequence reads: CASSYSTATNEKLFF. CDR3 sequence (DNA): TGTGCCAGCAGTTACTCGACAGCAACTAATGAAAAACTGTTTTTT.

This clonotype showed up just a few times. V and J are TRBV20-1 and TRBJ1-6; a possible D gene is TRBD1 (5 bases). CDR3 size: 12 residues. Germline CDR1 reads DFQATT; CDR2 reads SNEGSKA (reference sequence). V was trimmed by 5 bases and J by 8 bases, leaving 10 bases between them. The CDR3 DNA follows: TGCAGTGCTCGGGACCCTGATTCACCCCTCCACTTT. This sequence encodes CSARDPDSPLHF.

This clonotype was detected ten times or more. This chain connects TRBV7-9 to TRBJ2-7; possible D gene TRBD2, 6 bases. Per germline, CDR1 SEHNR and CDR2 FQNEAQ (reference sequence). The V end lost 6 bases, the J end lost 3 bases, and 12 bases lay between the germline ends. CDR3 length equals 13 residues. CDR3 DNA: TGTGCCAGCAGTCCCGGGAGCCACTACGAGCAGTACTTC. This translates into CASSPGSHYEQYF.